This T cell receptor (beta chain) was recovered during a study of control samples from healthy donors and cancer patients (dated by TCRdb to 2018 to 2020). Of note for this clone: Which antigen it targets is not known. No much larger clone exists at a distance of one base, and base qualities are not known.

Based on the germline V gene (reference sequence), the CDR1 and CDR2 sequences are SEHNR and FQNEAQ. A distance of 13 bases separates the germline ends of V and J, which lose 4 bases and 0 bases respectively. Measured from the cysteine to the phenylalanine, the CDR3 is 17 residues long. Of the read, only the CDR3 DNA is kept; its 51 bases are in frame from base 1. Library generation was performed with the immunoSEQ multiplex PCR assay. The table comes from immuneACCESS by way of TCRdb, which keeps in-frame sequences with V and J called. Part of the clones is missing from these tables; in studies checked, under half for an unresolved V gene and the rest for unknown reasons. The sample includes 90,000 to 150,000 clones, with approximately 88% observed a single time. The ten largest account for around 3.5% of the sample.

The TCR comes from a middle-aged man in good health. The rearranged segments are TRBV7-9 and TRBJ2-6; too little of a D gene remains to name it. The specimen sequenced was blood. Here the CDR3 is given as CASSSSTRNSGANVLTF. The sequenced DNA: TGTGCCAGCAGCTCGTCGACCAGGAACTCTGGGGCCAACGTCCTGACTTTC.